Presented here are 2 T cell receptor beta chains from one specimen sequenced in a study of blood T cell repertoires in COVID-19 (TCRdb year 2020). Library creation used the immunoSEQ multiplex PCR assay. Drawn from immuneACCESS, this table holds only the in-frame rearrangements with V and J called that TCRdb kept. Clones are partly lost; checked studies trace under half to an unresolved V gene and leave the rest unexplained. Recorded for this sample are over 95,000 clones; roughly 90% of them occurred a single time. The top ten clones comprise about 19% of the sample. Sequenced input: peripheral blood. All receptors come from a human donor with acute or convalescent COVID-19. The donor label of this sample is uncertain.

V gene TRBV6-2 or TRBV6-3 combines with J gene TRBJ1-6; D unresolved. CDR1 is MNHEY and CDR2 is SVGEGT in the germline V gene. The CDR3 totals 12 residues. V was cut by 2 bases and J by 7 bases, with 3 bases left in between. The CDR3 DNA sequence: TGTGCCAGCAGTTACCTCAATTCACCCCTCCACTTT. It is translated as CASSYLNSPLHF.

The chain recombines TRBV10-3 with TRBJ1-2; 11 nucleotides match TRBD1. The germline CDR1 and CDR2 sequences are ENHRY and SYGVKD. CDR3 length: 14 residues. V trimming: 2 bases; J trimming: 7 bases; junction bases outside the gene matches: 3. CDR3 loop: CAISEGQGARGYTF. DNA of the CDR3: TGTGCCATCAGTGAGGGACAGGGGGCGCGTGGCTACACCTTC.